The rows below give T cell receptor beta chains drawn from one sample of a study of CD8 T cells in ankylosing spondylitis. MiXCR was run by TCRdb on the 5' RACE reads, yielding one entry per CDR3 protein. The sample lists about 64,000 distinct CDR3 sequences; under 7.5% were seen once. The source material was synovial fluid, either unsorted or a sorted T cell fraction (not recorded which). The receptors stem from a male donor with ankylosing spondylitis. Both conserved end residues are part of each CDR3. Fields, in order: J gene, V gene, CDR3 protein.

>TRBJ1-5|TRBV7-9
CASSVGQGSQPQHF
>TRBJ1-2|TRBV14
CASSQDYSRIGYTF
>TRBJ1-1|TRBV20-1
CSAKQARHTEAFF
>TRBJ2-1|TRBV4-3
CASSQVAGPWGEQFF
>TRBJ2-3|TRBV20-1
CSASAGDYGTDTQYF
>TRBJ1-2|TRBV4-1
CASSQEGGVSYGYTF
>TRBJ2-2|TRBV28
CASRPNWGAENTGELFF
>TRBJ2-3|TRBV12-3/TRBV12-4
CASTLSSGTDTQYF
>TRBJ2-6|TRBV6-1
CASSTGLGANVLTF
>TRBJ2-2|TRBV9
CASSVGPGGVGELFF
>TRBJ2-1|TRBV18
CASSPLRIGRGQFF
>TRBJ2-5|TRBV7-7
CASSLGLQETQYF
>TRBJ2-7|TRBV5-4
CASSLARTSEMKEQYF
>TRBJ2-1|TRBV12-3/TRBV12-4
CASSPLSNEQFF
>TRBJ2-7|TRBV5-5
CASSPNVGNEQYF
>TRBJ2-5|TRBV5-1
CASKVGFEETQYF
>TRBJ1-5|TRBV28
CASRINSNQPQHF